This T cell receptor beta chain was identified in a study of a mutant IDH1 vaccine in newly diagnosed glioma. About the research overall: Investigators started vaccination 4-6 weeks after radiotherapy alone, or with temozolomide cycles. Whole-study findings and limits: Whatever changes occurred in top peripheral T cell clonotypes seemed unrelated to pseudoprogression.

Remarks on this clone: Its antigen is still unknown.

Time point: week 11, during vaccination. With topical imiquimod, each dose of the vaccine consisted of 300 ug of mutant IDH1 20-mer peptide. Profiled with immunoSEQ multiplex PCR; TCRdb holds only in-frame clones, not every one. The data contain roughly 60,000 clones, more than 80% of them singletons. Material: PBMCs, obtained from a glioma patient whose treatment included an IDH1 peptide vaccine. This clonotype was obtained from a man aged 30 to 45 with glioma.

The CDR3 reads CASSESAGGGTEAFF. CDR3 DNA sequence: TGCGCCAGCAGTGAGTCAGCAGGGGGAGGCACTGAAGCTTTCTTT. The chain is built from TRBV10-1 and TRBJ1-1, with 7 nucleotides matching TRBD1. Germline CDR1 WNHNN, CDR2 SYGVQD (reference sequence). This CDR3 is 15 amino acids long. The J segment lost 4 bases and the V segment lost 0 bases, leaving 5 bases of the junction unmatched.